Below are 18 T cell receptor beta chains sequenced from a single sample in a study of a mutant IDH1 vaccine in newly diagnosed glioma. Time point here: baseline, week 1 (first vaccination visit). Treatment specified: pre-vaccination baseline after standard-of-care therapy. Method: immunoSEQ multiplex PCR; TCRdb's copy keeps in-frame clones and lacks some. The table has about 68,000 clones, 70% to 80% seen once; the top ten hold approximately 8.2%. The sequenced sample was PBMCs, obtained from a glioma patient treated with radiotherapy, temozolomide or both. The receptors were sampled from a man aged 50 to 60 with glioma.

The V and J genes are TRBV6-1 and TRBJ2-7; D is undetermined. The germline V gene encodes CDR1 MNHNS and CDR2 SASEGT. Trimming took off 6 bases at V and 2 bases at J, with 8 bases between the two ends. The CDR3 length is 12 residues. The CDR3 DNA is TGTGCCAGCAGAACTTATGCCTACGAGCAGTACTTC. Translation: CASRTYAYEQYF.

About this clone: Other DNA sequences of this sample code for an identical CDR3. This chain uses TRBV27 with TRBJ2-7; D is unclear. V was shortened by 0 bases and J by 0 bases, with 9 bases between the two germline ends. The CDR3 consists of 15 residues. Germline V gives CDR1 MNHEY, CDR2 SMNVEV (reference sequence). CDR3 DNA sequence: TGTGCCAGCAGTTTATCGGGCGGTTTCTCCTACGAGCAGTACTTC. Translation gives CASSLSGGFSYEQYF.

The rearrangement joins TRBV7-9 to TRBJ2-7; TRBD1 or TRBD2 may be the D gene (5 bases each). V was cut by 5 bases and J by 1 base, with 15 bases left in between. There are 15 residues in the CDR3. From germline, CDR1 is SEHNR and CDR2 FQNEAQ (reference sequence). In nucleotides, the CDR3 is TGTGCCAGCAGCCCGAGGGACGGGCATTCCTACGAGCAGTACTTC. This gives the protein CASSPRDGHSYEQYF.

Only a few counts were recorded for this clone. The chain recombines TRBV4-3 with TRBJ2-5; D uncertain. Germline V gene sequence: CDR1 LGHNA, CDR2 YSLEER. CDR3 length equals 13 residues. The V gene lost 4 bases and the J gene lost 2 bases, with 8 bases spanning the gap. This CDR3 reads CASSPDPQETQYF. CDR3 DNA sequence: TGCGCCAGCAGCCCGGACCCTCAAGAGACCCAGTACTTC.

CDR3 coding DNA: TGTGCCAGCAGCCAACAGGACAGCTACTATGGCTACACCTTC. It yields the protein CASSQQDSYYGYTF. The chain has TRBV4-2 and TRBJ1-2; D may be TRBD1 (6 bases). The germline V gene has CDR1 LGHNA and CDR2 YNFKEQ. The CDR3 runs 14 residues. Trimming stripped 2 bases from V and 3 bases from J, with 10 bases between.

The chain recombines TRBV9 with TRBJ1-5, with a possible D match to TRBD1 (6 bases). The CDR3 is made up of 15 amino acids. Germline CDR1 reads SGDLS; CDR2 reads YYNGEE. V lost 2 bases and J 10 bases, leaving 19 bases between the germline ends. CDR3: CASSVGGGPSAPQHF. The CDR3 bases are TGTGCCAGCAGCGTCGGAGGGGGACCATCAGCTCCCCAGCATTTT. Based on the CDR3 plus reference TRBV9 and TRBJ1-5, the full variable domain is DSGVTQTPKHLITATGQRVTLRCSPRSGDLSVYWYQQSLDQGLQFLIQYYNGEERAKGNILERFSAQQFPDLHSELNLSSLELGDSALYFCASSVGGGPSAPQHFGDGTRLSIL.

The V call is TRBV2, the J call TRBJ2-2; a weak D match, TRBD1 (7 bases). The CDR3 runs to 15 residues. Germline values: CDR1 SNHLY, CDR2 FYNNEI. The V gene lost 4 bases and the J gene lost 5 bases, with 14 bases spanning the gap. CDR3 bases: TGTGCCAGCAGTGTTACGGCAGGGGGGACCGGGGAGCTGTTTTTT. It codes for CASSVTAGGTGELFF.

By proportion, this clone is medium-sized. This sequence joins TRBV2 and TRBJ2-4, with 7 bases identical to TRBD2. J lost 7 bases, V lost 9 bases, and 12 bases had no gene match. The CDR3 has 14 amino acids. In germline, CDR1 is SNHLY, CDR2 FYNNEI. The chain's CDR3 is CASENALGGNIQYF. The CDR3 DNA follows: TGTGCCAGTGAAAATGCGTTGGGGGGGAACATTCAGTACTTC.

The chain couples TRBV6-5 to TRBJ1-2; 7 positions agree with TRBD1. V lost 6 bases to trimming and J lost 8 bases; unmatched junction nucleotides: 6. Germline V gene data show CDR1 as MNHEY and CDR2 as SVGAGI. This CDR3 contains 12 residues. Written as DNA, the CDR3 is TGTGCCAGCAGAAGACAGGGTGAGGGCTACACCTTC. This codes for CASRRQGEGYTF.

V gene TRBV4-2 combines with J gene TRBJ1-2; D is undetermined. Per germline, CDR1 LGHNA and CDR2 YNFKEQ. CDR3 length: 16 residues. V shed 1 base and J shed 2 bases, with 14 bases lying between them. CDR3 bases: TGTGCCAGCAGCCAAGCCGCCGTAGGAGGAAACTATGGCTACACCTTC. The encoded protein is CASSQAAVGGNYGYTF.

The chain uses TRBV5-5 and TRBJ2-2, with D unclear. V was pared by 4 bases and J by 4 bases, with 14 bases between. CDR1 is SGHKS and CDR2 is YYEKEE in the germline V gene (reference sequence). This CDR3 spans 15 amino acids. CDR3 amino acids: CASSPFARLTGELFF. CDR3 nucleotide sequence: TGTGCCAGCAGCCCGTTTGCCAGACTCACCGGGGAGCTGTTTTTT.

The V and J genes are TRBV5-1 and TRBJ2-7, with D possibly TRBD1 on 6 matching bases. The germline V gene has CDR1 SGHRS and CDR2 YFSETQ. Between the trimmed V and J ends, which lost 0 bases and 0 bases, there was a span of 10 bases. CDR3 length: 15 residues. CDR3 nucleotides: TGCGCCAGCAGCTTGGGACAGGAGAGCTCCTACGAGCAGTACTTC. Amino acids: CASSLGQESSYEQYF.

CDR3 protein: CASSGTASNTEAFF. The CDR3 DNA reads TGTGCCAGCAGTGGGACAGCTTCGAACACTGAAGCTTTCTTT. The V gene is TRBV2, the J gene TRBJ1-1; tentative D call: TRBD1 (6 bases). Germline V gene data show CDR1 as SNHLY and CDR2 as FYNNEI. Trimming cost V 4 bases and J 1 base, with 10 bases left between them. The length of the CDR3 is 14 residues.

CDR3 in DNA: TGTGCCAGCAATCACGGGCCCTGGGACACTGAAGCTTTCTTT. Translation gives CASNHGPWDTEAFF. This sequence joins TRBV6-6 and TRBJ1-1; D unclear. Between the trimmed V and J ends, which lost 7 bases and 3 bases, there was a span of 15 bases. CDR3 length: 14 residues. Germline V lookup: CDR1 MNHNY, CDR2 SVGAGI (reference sequence).

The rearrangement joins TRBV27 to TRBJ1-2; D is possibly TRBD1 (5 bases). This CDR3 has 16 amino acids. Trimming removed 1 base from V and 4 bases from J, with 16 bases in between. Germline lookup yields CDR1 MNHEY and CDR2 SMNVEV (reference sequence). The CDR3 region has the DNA TGTGCCAGCAGTTTATTTTCGGGGGGGATCGGCTATGGCTACACCTTC. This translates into CASSLFSGGIGYGYTF.

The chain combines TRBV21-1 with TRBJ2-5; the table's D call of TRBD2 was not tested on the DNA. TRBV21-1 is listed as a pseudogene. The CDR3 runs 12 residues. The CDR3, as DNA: TGTGCCAGCAGCAAATTAGAGGGCAGCCAGTACTTC. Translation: CASSKLEGSQYF.

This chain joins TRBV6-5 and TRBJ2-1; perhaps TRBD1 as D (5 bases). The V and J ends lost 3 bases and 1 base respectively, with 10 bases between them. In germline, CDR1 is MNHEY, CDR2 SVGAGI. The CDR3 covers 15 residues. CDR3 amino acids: CASSYGAPSYNEQFF. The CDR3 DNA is TGTGCCAGCAGTTATGGGGCCCCATCCTACAATGAGCAGTTCTTC.

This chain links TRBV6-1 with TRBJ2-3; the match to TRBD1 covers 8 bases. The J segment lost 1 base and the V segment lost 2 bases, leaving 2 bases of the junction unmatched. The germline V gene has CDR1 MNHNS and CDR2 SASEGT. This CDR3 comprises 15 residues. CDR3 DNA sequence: TGTGCCAGCAGTGAACAGGGACAGGGCACAGATACGCAGTATTTT. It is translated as CASSEQGQGTDTQYF.